This T cell receptor (beta chain) was sequenced during a study of cytomegalovirus exposure and HLA in healthy donors. Donors in the study were healthy people who gave bone marrow. 60 Vbeta and 13 Jbeta primers were used in PCR. Authors' processing steps: A follow-up analysis tallied 60 million to 85 million unique TCR beta chains, about 10 million shared. Here immunoSEQ multiplex PCR was the method, and the copy in TCRdb shows in-frame clones only, minus some. V and J calls and clone size follow that table, whereas D and trimming were derived from the DNA. The data show about 210,000 clones, more than 75% seen once. V was cut by 5 bases and J by 6 bases, with 26 bases left in between. CDR1 MDHEN and CDR2 SYDVKM come from the germline V gene. The CDR3 covers 17 residues.

The sequencing sample was made of PBMCs. The chain uses TRBV28 and TRBJ2-7; D might be TRBD2 (7 bases). The sequence came from a man in his forties in good health and CMV-seropositive. The CDR3 sequence: CASSPQGLAGVSIEQYF. CDR3 bases: TGTGCCAGCAGTCCTCAGGGGTTGGCGGGAGTGTCTATCGAGCAGTACTTC.